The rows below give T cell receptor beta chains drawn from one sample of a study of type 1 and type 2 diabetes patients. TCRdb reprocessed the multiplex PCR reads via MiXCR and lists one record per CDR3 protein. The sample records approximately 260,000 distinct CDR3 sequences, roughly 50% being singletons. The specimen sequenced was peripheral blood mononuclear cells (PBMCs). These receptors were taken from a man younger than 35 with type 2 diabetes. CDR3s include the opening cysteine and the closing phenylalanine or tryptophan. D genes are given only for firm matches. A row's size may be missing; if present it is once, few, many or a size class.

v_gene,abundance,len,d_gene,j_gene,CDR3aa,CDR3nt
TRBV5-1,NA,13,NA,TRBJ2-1,CASSRSSYNEQFF,TGCGCCAGCAGCCGTAGCTCCTACAATGAGCAGTTCTTC
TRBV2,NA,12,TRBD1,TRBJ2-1,CASMTGLVEQFF,TGTGCCAGCATGACAGGGTTGGTTGAGCAGTTCTTC
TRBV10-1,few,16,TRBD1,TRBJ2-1,CASSTTGDSSYNEQFF,TGCGCCAGCAGTACGACAGGGGATAGTTCCTACAATGAGCAGTTCTTC
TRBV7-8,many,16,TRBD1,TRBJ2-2,CASRDRQGISAGELFF,TGTGCCAGCAGAGATCGACAGGGGATTAGTGCCGGGGAGCTGTTTTTT
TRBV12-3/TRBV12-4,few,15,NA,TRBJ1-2,CASTSPERINYGYTF,TGTGCCAGCACCTCCCCCGAGAGAATTAACTATGGCTACACCTTC
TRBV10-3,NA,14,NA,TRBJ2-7,CAISAETESYEQYF,TGTGCCATCAGTGCCGAGACAGAGTCCTACGAGCAGTACTTC
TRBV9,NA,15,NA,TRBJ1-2,CASSQTPTDSYGYTF,TGTGCCAGCAGCCAAACTCCGACGGATTCCTATGGCTACACCTTC
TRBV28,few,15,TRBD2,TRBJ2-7,CASSSPGLVVYEQYF,TGTGCCAGCAGTTCACCGGGACTAGTAGTTTACGAGCAGTACTTC
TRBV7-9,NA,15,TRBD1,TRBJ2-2,CASSSNTGAAGELFF,TGTGCCAGCAGCTCGAATACAGGGGCCGCCGGGGAGCTGTTTTTT
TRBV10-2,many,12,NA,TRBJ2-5,CASSETIETQYF,TGCGCCAGCAGTGAGACCATAGAGACCCAGTACTTC
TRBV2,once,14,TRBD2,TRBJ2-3,CASGSGLSTDTQYF,TGTGCCAGCGGTAGCGGGCTTAGCACAGATACGCAGTATTTT
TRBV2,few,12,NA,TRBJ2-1,CAYLLGRNEQFF,TGTGCCTACCTCCTAGGAAGGAATGAGCAGTTCTTC
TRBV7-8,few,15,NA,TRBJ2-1,CASTKSGTLQNEQFF,TGTGCCAGCACCAAGTCCGGGACCCTCCAGAATGAGCAGTTCTTC
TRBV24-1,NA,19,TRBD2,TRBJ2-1,CATSEQTSGRGNSYNEQFF,TGTGCCACCAGTGAGCAGACTAGCGGGAGGGGAAACTCCTACAATGAGCAGTTCTTC
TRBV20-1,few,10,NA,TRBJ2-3,CSAEEDTQYF,TGCAGCGCGGAGGAAGATACGCAGTATTTT
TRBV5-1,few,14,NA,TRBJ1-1,CASRQQPSGTEAFF,TGCGCCAGCAGACAACAACCGTCGGGCACTGAAGCTTTCTTT
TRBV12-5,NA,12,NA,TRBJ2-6,CASGSEANVLTF,TGTGCTAGTGGCTCCGAGGCCAACGTCCTGACTTTC
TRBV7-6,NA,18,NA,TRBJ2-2,CASSLRVTSSRFTGELFF,TGTGCCAGCAGCCTCAGGGTTACGTCTTCCCGATTCACCGGGGAGCTGTTTTTT
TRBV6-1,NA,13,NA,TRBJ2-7,CASSEPFSYEQYF,TGTGCCAGCAGTGAACCCTTCTCCTACGAGCAGTACTTC
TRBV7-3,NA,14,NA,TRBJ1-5,CASSPGPSNQPQHF,TGTGCCAGCAGCCCCGGCCCCTCTAATCAGCCCCAGCATTTT
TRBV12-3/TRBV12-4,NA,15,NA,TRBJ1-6,CASSFGELLNSPLHF,TGTGCCAGCAGTTTCGGAGAACTCCTTAATTCACCCCTCCACTTT
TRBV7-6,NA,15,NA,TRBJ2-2,CASSLVGSETGELFF,TGTGCCAGCAGCTTAGTCGGGTCGGAGACCGGGGAGCTGTTTTTT
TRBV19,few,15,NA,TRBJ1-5,CASRSKGGVDQPQHF,TGTGCCAGTAGATCGAAAGGGGGAGTCGATCAGCCCCAGCATTTT
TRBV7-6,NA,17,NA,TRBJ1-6,CASSWTDPRISFSPLHF,TGTGCCAGCAGCTGGACAGATCCACGAATTTCATTTTCACCCCTCCACTTT
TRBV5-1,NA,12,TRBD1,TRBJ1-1,CASSTGTVEAFF,TGCGCCAGCAGCACCGGGACAGTCGAGGCTTTCTTT
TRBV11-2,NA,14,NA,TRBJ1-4,CASSLIATNEKLFF,TGTGCCAGCAGCTTAATCGCAACTAATGAAAAACTGTTTTTT
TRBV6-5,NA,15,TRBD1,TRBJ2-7,CASSEPGTGVGEQYF,TGTGCCAGCAGTGAACCAGGGACAGGGGTCGGCGAGCAGTACTTC
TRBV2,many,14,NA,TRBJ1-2,CASSDDQVHYGYTF,TGTGCCAGCAGTGATGACCAGGTCCACTATGGCTACACCTTC
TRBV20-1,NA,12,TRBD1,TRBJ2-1,CSALIQGDKQFF,TGCAGTGCCCTAATACAGGGGGATAAGCAGTTCTTC
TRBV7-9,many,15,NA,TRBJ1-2,CASSLAEARIAGYTF,TGTGCCAGCAGCTTAGCCGAGGCGAGGATAGCTGGCTACACCTTC
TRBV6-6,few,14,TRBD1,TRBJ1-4,CASSYQGQSEKLFF,TGTGCCAGCAGTTACCAGGGACAGTCTGAAAAACTGTTTTTT
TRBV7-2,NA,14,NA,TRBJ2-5,CASSKSGFQETQYF,TGTGCCAGCAGCAAGTCAGGGTTCCAAGAGACCCAGTACTTC
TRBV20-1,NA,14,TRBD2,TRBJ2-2,CSLLAGGNTGELFF,TGCAGCCTGCTGGCGGGGGGGAACACCGGGGAGCTGTTTTTT
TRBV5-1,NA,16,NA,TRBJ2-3,CASSLGSRPSTDTQYF,TGCGCCAGCAGCTTGGGTTCCCGACCTAGCACAGATACGCAGTATTTT
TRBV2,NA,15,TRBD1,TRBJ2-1,CASSEARGLSAEQFF,TGTGCCAGCAGTGAAGCCAGGGGGCTTTCGGCTGAGCAGTTCTTC
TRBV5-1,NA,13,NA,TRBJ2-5,CATMGGDQETQYF,TGCGCCACCATGGGAGGAGACCAAGAGACCCAGTACTTC
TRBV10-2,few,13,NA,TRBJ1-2,CASSVRGPGGYTF,TGCGCCAGCAGTGTCAGGGGTCCGGGTGGCTACACCTTC
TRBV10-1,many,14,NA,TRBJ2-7,CASNGHYQVSEQYF,TGCGCCAGCAATGGACACTACCAGGTATCCGAGCAGTACTTC
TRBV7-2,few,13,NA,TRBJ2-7,CASSLGVLREQYF,TGTGCCAGCAGCTTAGGTGTTTTAAGGGAGCAGTACTTC
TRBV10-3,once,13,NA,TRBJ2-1,CAIRTSPLNEQFF,TGTGCCATCAGGACTAGTCCCCTAAATGAGCAGTTCTTC